Presented here are 27 T cell receptor beta chains from one specimen sequenced in a study of technical replicates of blood from several donors. Measured with immunoSEQ multiplex PCR; TCRdb has only the in-frame clones, and not every one. The table shows approximately 73,000 clones, with 92% occurring only once. Sequencing input: T cells isolated from PBMCs. The receptors here all came from a human donor in good health.

This sequence joins TRBV5-1 and TRBJ2-3, with 9 bases aligning to TRBD2. This CDR3 has 15 amino acids. After removal of 0 bases from V and 3 bases from J, the junction contained 2 bases not matched to a gene. In germline, CDR1 is SGHRS, CDR2 YFSETQ. CDR3 sequence (DNA): TGCGCCAGCAGCTTGGGACTAGCGGTAACAGATACGCAGTATTTT. Residues: CASSLGLAVTDTQYF. Based on the CDR3 plus reference TRBV5-1 and TRBJ2-3, the full variable domain is KAGVTQTPRYLIKTRGQQVTLSCSPISGHRSVSWYQQTPGQGLQFLFEYFSETQRNKGNFPGRFSGRQFSNSRSEMNVSTLELGDSALYLCASSLGLAVTDTQYFGPGTRLTVL.

The rearrangement links TRBV6-5 to TRBJ2-5; D is possibly TRBD1 (5 bases). Trimming removed 0 bases from V and 5 bases from J, with 10 bases in between. Germline assignment: CDR1 MNHEY and CDR2 SVGAGI. This CDR3 comprises 14 residues. The CDR3 sequence is CASSYSKGYETQYF. CDR3 nucleotides: TGTGCCAGCAGTTACTCAAAGGGGTATGAGACCCAGTACTTC.

This chain uses TRBV9 with TRBJ2-3, with TRBD2 matching over 13 bases. The V gene's germline CDR1 is SGDLS and CDR2 YYNGEE. V dropped 0 bases and J dropped 2; count of bases not matched to a gene: 15. The length of the CDR3 is 21 residues. The CDR3 DNA follows: TGTGCCAGCAGCGTAGCAACCGCGACCGGGACTAGCGGGAAAGTCACAGATACGCAGTATTTT. Translation: CASSVATATGTSGKVTDTQYF.

The chain recombines TRBV4-3 with TRBJ2-7; D might be TRBD1 (7 bases). Per germline, CDR1 LGHNA and CDR2 YSLEER. The CDR3 is 14 residues long. Trimming stripped 1 base from V and 7 bases from J, with 14 bases between. The CDR3 sequence: CASSQGRDSTEQYF. DNA of the CDR3: TGCGCCAGCAGCCAAGGGAGGGACAGTACGGAGCAGTACTTC.

The chain links TRBV9 to TRBJ2-1; 7 bases are shared with TRBD2. The CDR3 covers 15 residues. Trimming removed 3 bases from V and 0 bases from J; junction bases left unmatched: 3. Germline V gene sequence: CDR1 SGDLS, CDR2 YYNGEE. Here the CDR3 DNA reads TGTGCCAGCAGCGCGAGGACTAGCTCCTACAATGAGCAGTTCTTC. It codes for CASSARTSSYNEQFF.

The rearrangement joins TRBV2 to TRBJ2-1; D is possibly TRBD2 (5 bases). The CDR3 loop spans 13 amino acids. Looked up from germline, CDR1 is SNHLY and CDR2 is FYNNEI. The V gene lost 9 bases and the J gene lost 2 bases, with 11 bases spanning the gap. CDR3 coding DNA: TGTGCCAGTAGTCGGGAAGCCTACAATGAGCAGTTCTTC. Protein: CASSREAYNEQFF. The variable domain in full, completed from reference TRBV2 and TRBJ2-1, reads EPEVTQTPSHQVTQMGQEVILRCVPISNHLYFYWYRQILGQKVEFLVSFYNNEISEKSEIFDDQFSVERPDGSNFTLKIRSTKLEDSAMYFCASSREAYNEQFFGPGTRLTVL.

This clone was observed a handful of times. The chain combines TRBV4-3 with TRBJ1-1; D uncertain. Germline CDR1 is LGHNA and CDR2 is YSLEER. The V end lost 0 bases, the J end lost 3 bases, and 17 bases lay between the germline ends. The CDR3 totals 17 residues. CDR3 coding DNA: TGCGCCAGCAGCCAAGATTACGGGGAAGTAGGCCACACTGAAGCTTTCTTT. Its protein product is CASSQDYGEVGHTEAFF.

This chain links TRBV6-1 with TRBJ2-7; weak D call: TRBD2 (6 bases). CDR1 is MNHNS and CDR2 is SASEGT in the germline V gene. This CDR3 has 13 amino acids. Trimming left V 8 bases short and J 3 bases short, with 14 bases between. CDR3 in amino acids: CASLNGEDYEQYF. The CDR3 DNA is TGTGCCAGCCTGAACGGGGAGGACTACGAGCAGTACTTC.

The chain has TRBV6-5 and TRBJ2-7, with 12 bases fitting TRBD2. The V and J ends lost 4 bases and 9 bases, in that order; junction bases with no gene match: 10. The CDR3 has 15 residues. CDR1 is MNHEY and CDR2 is SVGAGI in the germline V gene. The CDR3 region is CASSSLTSGSSGQYF. The CDR3 nucleotides are TGTGCCAGCAGTTCCTTGACTAGCGGGAGTTCTGGGCAGTACTTC.

The chain recombines TRBV6-1 with TRBJ2-7; the D gene is possibly TRBD1 (6 bases). This CDR3 has 15 residues. The V gene's germline CDR1 is MNHNS and CDR2 SASEGT. Trimming removed 1 base at V and 2 bases at J, with 12 bases between. This CDR3 is CASSEGTGQAYEQYF. CDR3 DNA sequence: TGTGCCAGCAGTGAAGGCACGGGACAAGCCTACGAGCAGTACTTC.

V and J are TRBV13 and TRBJ2-1; D gene ambiguous. The germline V and J ends were trimmed by 2 bases and 8 bases, with 10 bases remaining between them. The germline gives CDR1 PRHDT, CDR2 FYEKMQ (reference sequence). The CDR3 sequence is 13 residues long. CDR3 amino acids: CASSLRPRDEQFF. In DNA, the CDR3 is TGTGCCAGCAGCTTAAGGCCTCGGGATGAGCAGTTCTTC.

The rearrangement links TRBV23-1 to TRBJ1-5; D not certain. TRBV23-1 is recorded as an ORF, its role being uncertain. This CDR3 is built from 14 residues. The V and J ends lost 0 bases and 9 bases respectively, with 12 bases between them. CDR3 loop: CASSQSGVLRPQHF. The CDR3 nucleotides read TGCGCCAGCAGTCAATCCGGGGTTCTTCGGCCCCAGCATTTT.

The rearrangement links TRBV10-1 to TRBJ1-2, with a weak D call TRBD1 (6 bases). The V gene lost 5 bases and the J gene lost 5 bases, with 21 bases spanning the gap. The CDR3 runs 16 residues. CDR1 is WNHNN and CDR2 is SYGVQD in the germline V gene (reference sequence). The CDR3 DNA sequence: TGCGCCAGCAGTTTTCCCAGGGGAGACGAACTTTATGGCTACACCTTC. Its protein product is CASSFPRGDELYGYTF.

The gene calls are TRBV27 and TRBJ2-7; a weak D match, TRBD2 (6 bases). The CDR3 length is 14 residues. Germline assignment: CDR1 MNHEY and CDR2 SMNVEV (reference sequence). Trimming pared 1 base from V and 0 bases from J, leaving 7 bases between. The CDR3 DNA follows: TGTGCCAGCAGTTTATGGGACTCCTCCTACGAGCAGTACTTC. This sequence encodes CASSLWDSSYEQYF.

V gene TRBV2 combines with J gene TRBJ1-3, with D unresolved. The germline V and J ends were trimmed by 4 bases and 4 bases, with 8 bases remaining between them. The CDR3 is 13 amino acids. Germline values: CDR1 SNHLY, CDR2 FYNNEI. CDR3 in DNA: TGTGCCAGCAGTGTTCCGGAGGGAAACACCATATATTTT. Translating it yields CASSVPEGNTIYF.

The J gene is TRBJ2-3, the V gene TRBV11-2, with a weak D call TRBD2 (6 bases). Germline CDR1 reads SGHAT; CDR2 reads FQNNGV. V was cut by 0 bases and J by 9 bases, with 16 bases left in between. The CDR3 covers 15 residues. DNA of the CDR3: TGTGCCAGCAGCTTAGATCGCTCGGCTGCGGGGACGCAGTATTTT. It encodes CASSLDRSAAGTQYF.

This sequence joins TRBV5-1 and TRBJ2-4; TRBD1 matches at 8 bases. This CDR3 comprises 15 residues. Germline V CDR1 and CDR2: SGHRS, YFSETQ. The junction had 8 bases not matched to a gene; V was cut back by 0 bases and J by 9 bases. The CDR3 DNA reads TGCGCCAGCAGCTTGGGGCAGGGGGCTTTCGGCATTCAGTACTTC. This gives the protein CASSLGQGAFGIQYF.

The chain joins TRBV28 to TRBJ2-1; the D is unclear. V dropped 4 bases and J dropped 0 bases, with 10 bases sitting between them. This CDR3 contains 15 residues. Germline CDR1 reads MDHEN; CDR2 reads SYDVKM. CDR3 sequence reads: CASSSRPSSYNEQFF. The CDR3 nucleotides are TGTGCCAGCAGTTCGCGTCCTAGCTCCTACAATGAGCAGTTCTTC.

The chain is built from TRBV19 and TRBJ1-2; D gene ambiguous. Germline V gives CDR1 LNHDA, CDR2 SQIVND (reference sequence). The length of the CDR3 is 15 residues. V was clipped by 1 base and J by 0 bases, with 9 bases between them. The CDR3 DNA reads as TGTGCCAGTAGTATAGGAGTAGAAGCTAACTATGGCTACACCTTC. Its translation: CASSIGVEANYGYTF.

This clone has only one observation. The chain links TRBV2 to TRBJ2-2; 7 positions agree with TRBD1. CDR1 and CDR2 from the germline V gene are SNHLY and FYNNEI. The CDR3 contains 15 residues. The trim removed 6 bases at V and 4 bases at J, leaving 8 bases unmatched. This CDR3 is CASSGMDRRTGELFF. The CDR3 DNA reads as TGTGCCAGCAGCGGAATGGACAGGCGCACCGGGGAGCTGTTTTTT.

The V call is TRBV27, the J call TRBJ1-1; the D is unclear. This CDR3 comprises 14 residues. Germline assignment: CDR1 MNHEY and CDR2 SMNVEV (reference sequence). The V and J ends lost 3 bases and 2 bases respectively, with 10 bases between them. The CDR3 DNA reads TGTGCCAGCAGTTTTGGAGGGTCCAACACTGAAGCTTTCTTT. It translates to CASSFGGSNTEAFF.

This clone was recorded once. V gene TRBV19 combines with J gene TRBJ2-1, with 8 positions matching TRBD2. The junction had 10 bases not matched to a gene; V was cut back by 8 bases and J by 4 bases. The CDR3 length is 15 residues. The germline V gene has CDR1 LNHDA and CDR2 SQIVND (reference sequence). For the CDR3, the DNA is TGTGCCAGTGGGATCGGGGTAGCGGGGTACAATGAGCAGTTCTTC. It specifies CASGIGVAGYNEQFF.

This chain links TRBV11-3 with TRBJ2-1; 9 positions match TRBD2. Per the germline V gene, CDR1 is SGHNT and CDR2 is YENEEA. This CDR3 has 15 residues. V dropped 4 bases and J dropped 2; count of bases not matched to a gene: 3. CDR3 sequence reads: CASSYSGSPYNEQFF. The DNA of the CDR3 is TGTGCCAGCAGCTATAGCGGGAGCCCCTACAATGAGCAGTTCTTC. Complete variable domain (other parts from reference TRBV11-3 and TRBJ2-1): EAGVVQSPRYKIIEKKQPVAFWCNPISGHNTLYWYLQNLGQGPELLIRYENEEAVDDSQLPKDRFSAERLKGVDSTLKIQPAELGDSAVYLCASSYSGSPYNEQFFGPGTRLTVL.

The rearrangement joins TRBV5-1 to TRBJ2-6; 7 nucleotides match TRBD1. The CDR3 has 18 residues. The germline V gene has CDR1 SGHRS and CDR2 YFSETQ. Trimming cost V 1 base and J 0 bases; bases outside gene matches: 7. The CDR3 bases are TGCGCCAGCAGCTTGTCCGGACAGGCCCTCTCTGGGGCCAACGTCCTGACTTTC. This gives the protein CASSLSGQALSGANVLTF.

The genes are TRBV5-1 and TRBJ2-6, with D perhaps matching TRBD1 (6 bases). The CDR3 loop spans 14 amino acids. Germline CDR1 reads SGHRS; CDR2 reads YFSETQ. The V end lost 4 bases, the J end lost 8 bases, and 13 bases lay between the germline ends. The CDR3 here is CASSQNRETNVLTF. CDR3 nucleotide sequence: TGCGCCAGCAGCCAAAACAGGGAAACCAACGTCCTGACTTTC.

The J gene is TRBJ2-5, the V gene TRBV6-1, with unresolved D. Germline assignment: CDR1 MNHNS and CDR2 SASEGT. Trimming stripped 5 bases from V and 6 bases from J, with 19 bases between. CDR3 length: 15 residues. The CDR3 sequence: CASSPALDIAKTQYF. The CDR3 bases are TGTGCCAGCAGTCCGGCGCTTGACATTGCGAAGACCCAGTACTTC.

The gene calls are TRBV6-5 and TRBJ1-2, with D unresolved. Trimming cost V 6 bases and J 4 bases, with 12 bases left between them. The V gene's germline CDR1 is MNHEY and CDR2 SVGAGI. CDR3 length: 13 residues. The CDR3 sequence: CASRTSDFYGYTF. CDR3 coding DNA: TGTGCCAGCAGGACCAGCGACTTCTATGGCTACACCTTC.